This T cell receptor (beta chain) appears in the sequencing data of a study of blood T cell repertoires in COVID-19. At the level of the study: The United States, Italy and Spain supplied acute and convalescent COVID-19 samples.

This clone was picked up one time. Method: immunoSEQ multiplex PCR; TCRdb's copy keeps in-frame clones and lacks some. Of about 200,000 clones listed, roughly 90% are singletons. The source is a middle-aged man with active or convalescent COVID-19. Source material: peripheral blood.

The CDR3 DNA is TGTGCCAGCAGCCAGACAGTTAATCAGCCCCAGCATTTT. This translates into CASSQTVNQPQHF. The genes are TRBV7-9 and TRBJ1-5; D is perhaps TRBD1 (5 bases). This CDR3 spans 13 amino acids. Germline CDR1 SEHNR, CDR2 FQNEAQ (reference sequence). The ends were cut back, 5 bases at V and 4 bases at J, with 9 bases in the middle.